Listed below are T cell receptor beta chains from one sample, sequenced in a study of monozygotic twins with inflammatory bowel disease. TCRdb reprocessed the 5' RACE reads, with one entry per CDR3 protein and no DNA. The sample table includes roughly 150,000 distinct CDR3 sequences. The source material was blood. These receptors came from a human donor with ulcerative colitis or Crohn's disease, or a healthy co-twin of an affected twin (not recorded which). Each CDR3 is given with its conserved first and last residue.

>TRBV12-3/TRBV12-4|TRBJ1-4
CASSWAPGEEKLFF
>TRBV19|TRBJ2-7
CASSTQLGLASLYEQYF
>TRBV6-2/TRBV6-3|TRBJ1-2
CASSHGSRDRGSGYTF
>TRBV28|TRBJ2-2
CASTWGGLNTGELFF
>TRBV20-1|TRBJ2-2
CSARGGKNTGELFF
>TRBV20-1|TRBJ2-4
CSARVAAKNIQYF
>TRBV20-1|TRBJ2-1
CSAKRAASSYNEQFF
>TRBV29-1|TRBJ2-3
CSVDRRQGGTDTQYF
>TRBV27|TRBJ2-3
CASSSRGFEPSTDTQYF
>TRBV5-1|TRBJ2-5
CASSLGGGRAMETQYF
>TRBV10-1|TRBJ2-5
CASSAGTGGWIQETQYF
>TRBV18|TRBJ1-6
CASSRDGYNSPLHF
>TRBV12-3/TRBV12-4|TRBJ1-2
CASRQSANYGYTF
>TRBV6-5|TRBJ2-3
CASSYDWTSGSTDTQYF
>TRBV7-9|TRBJ2-7
CASSPRDGHYEQYF
>TRBV20-1|TRBJ2-5
CSARDTRPSGSSRLETQYF
>TRBV18|TRBJ2-1
CASSLPGEQFF
>TRBV7-6|TRBJ1-5
CASSPGTGKYSNQPQHF
>TRBV19|TRBJ2-7
CASSQGLTYEQYF
>TRBV5-1|TRBJ2-1
CASSPTGLPSEYEQFF
>TRBV6-1|TRBJ2-7
CASSAGQGFYEQYF
>TRBV5-6|TRBJ1-3
CASSTTGVLAVGNTIYF
>TRBV5-1|TRBJ2-2
CASSTTGGSSTGELFF
>TRBV5-6|TRBJ2-7
CASSWGSSPYEQYF
>TRBV15|TRBJ1-1
CATSRDWSGNTEAFF
>TRBV14|TRBJ2-1
CASSQVRGFEQFF
>TRBV29-1|TRBJ2-7
CSVGGTSGRSYEQYF
>TRBV20-1|TRBJ2-7
CSAIRTSGAYEQYF
>TRBV5-1|TRBJ2-7
CASSLSSGSYEQYF
>TRBV18|TRBJ2-7
CASSRGHDRSYEQYF
>TRBV10-2|TRBJ2-1
CASSGAGGSYNEQFF
>TRBV5-1|TRBJ2-7
CASSFGNEQYF
>TRBV29-1|TRBJ1-5
CSVSRAGRDQPQHF
>TRBV9|TRBJ2-7
CASSRDRGYEQYF
>TRBV7-9|TRBJ2-7
CASSLVASGNYGQYF
>TRBV28|TRBJ2-5
CASSSSASGDGF
>TRBV5-4|TRBJ2-7
CASSPPGQLPEDEQYF
>TRBV11-3|TRBJ2-1
CASSLAADPYNEQFF
>TRBV12-3/TRBV12-4|TRBJ2-5
CASSFGGGRETQYF
>TRBV7-2|TRBJ1-5
CASSSDRTGRPQHF
>TRBV12-3/TRBV12-4|TRBJ2-5
CASSLQGRGTQYF
>TRBV19|TRBJ2-7
CASSHRATASYEQYF
>TRBV6-1|TRBJ1-6
CASSQSGQYNSPLHF
>TRBV6-5|TRBJ2-1
CASSYWARRTYNEQFF
>TRBV5-1|TRBJ1-5
CASSTGLEGGPQHF
>TRBV7-6|TRBJ2-1
CASSLTSVYNEQFF
>TRBV6-1|TRBJ2-4
CASSPPSGALAKNIQYF
>TRBV7-2|TRBJ2-3
CASSLVVRPGTDTQYF
>TRBV29-1|TRBJ2-7
CSVYLSYEQYF
>TRBV5-1|TRBJ2-2
CASRDGRTGGTGELFF
>TRBV5-1|TRBJ2-7
CASSSPGLSSYEQYF
>TRBV15|TRBJ2-1
CATSRKRWVDYNEQFF
>TRBV18|TRBJ1-1
CASSPMTDSPEAFF
>TRBV5-1|TRBJ2-7
CASSLTSGAGELEQYF